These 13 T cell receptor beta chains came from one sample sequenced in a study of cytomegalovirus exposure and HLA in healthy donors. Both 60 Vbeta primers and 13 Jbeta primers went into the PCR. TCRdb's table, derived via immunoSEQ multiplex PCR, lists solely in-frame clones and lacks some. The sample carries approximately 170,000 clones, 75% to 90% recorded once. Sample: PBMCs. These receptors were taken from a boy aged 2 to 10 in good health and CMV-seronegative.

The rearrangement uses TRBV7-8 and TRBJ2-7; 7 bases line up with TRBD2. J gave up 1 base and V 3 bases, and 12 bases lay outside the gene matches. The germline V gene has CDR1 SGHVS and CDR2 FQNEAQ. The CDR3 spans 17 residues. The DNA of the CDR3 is TGTGCCAGCAGCTTCTATGGCGCGGGAGAGCAATCCTACGAGCAGTACTTC. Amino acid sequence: CASSFYGAGEQSYEQYF.

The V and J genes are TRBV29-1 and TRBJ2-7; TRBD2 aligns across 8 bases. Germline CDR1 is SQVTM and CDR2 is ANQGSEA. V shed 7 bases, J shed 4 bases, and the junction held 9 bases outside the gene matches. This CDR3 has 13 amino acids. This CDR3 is CSAATSGSYEQYF. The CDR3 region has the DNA TGCAGCGCAGCCACTAGCGGAAGTTACGAGCAGTACTTC.

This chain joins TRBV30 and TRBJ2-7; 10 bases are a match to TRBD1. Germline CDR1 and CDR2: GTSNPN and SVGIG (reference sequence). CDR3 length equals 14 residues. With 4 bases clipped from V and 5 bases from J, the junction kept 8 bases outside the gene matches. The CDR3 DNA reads TGTGCCTGGACCAGGGGACAGGGGCCCCACGAGCAGTACTTC. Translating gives CAWTRGQGPHEQYF.

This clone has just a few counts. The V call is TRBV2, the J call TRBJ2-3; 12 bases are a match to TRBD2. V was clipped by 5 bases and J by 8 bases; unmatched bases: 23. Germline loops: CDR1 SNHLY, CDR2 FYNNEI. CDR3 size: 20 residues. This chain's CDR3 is CASSFLGPHPKTSGGGTQYF. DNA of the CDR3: TGTGCCAGCAGTTTCTTAGGGCCTCATCCGAAGACTAGCGGGGGAGGTACGCAGTATTTT.

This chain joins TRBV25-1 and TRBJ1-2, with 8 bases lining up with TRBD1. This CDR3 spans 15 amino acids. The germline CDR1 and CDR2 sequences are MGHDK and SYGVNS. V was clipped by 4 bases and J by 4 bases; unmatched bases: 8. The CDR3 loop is CASSGTGFRGYGYTF. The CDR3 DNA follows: TGTGCCAGCAGTGGGACAGGGTTTCGAGGCTATGGCTACACCTTC.

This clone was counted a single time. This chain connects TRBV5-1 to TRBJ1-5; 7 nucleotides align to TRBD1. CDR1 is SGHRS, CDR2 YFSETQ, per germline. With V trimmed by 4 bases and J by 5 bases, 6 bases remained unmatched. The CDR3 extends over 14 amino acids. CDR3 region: CASSETGSDQPQHF. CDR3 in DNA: TGCGCCAGCAGCGAGACAGGGTCGGATCAGCCCCAGCATTTT.

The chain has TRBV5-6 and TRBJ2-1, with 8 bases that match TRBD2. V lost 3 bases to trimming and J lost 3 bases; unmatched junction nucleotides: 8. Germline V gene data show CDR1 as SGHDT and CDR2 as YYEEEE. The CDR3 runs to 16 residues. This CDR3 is CASSSPVAGLYNEQFF. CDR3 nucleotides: TGTGCCAGCAGCTCCCCCGTAGCGGGACTCTACAATGAGCAGTTCTTC. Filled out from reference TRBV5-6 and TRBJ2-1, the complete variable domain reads DAGVTQSPTHLIKTRGQQVTLRCSPKSGHDTVSWYQQALGQGPQFIFQYYEEEERQRGNFPDRFSGHQFPNYSSELNVNALLLGDSALYLCASSSPVAGLYNEQFFGPGTRLTVL.

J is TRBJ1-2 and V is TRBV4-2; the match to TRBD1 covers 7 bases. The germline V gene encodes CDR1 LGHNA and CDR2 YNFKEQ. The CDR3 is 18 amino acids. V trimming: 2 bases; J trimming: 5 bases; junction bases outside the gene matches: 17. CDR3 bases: TGTGCCAGCAGCCAATCTTACCCTGCCGACAGGGACCATTATGGCTACACCTTC. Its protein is CASSQSYPADRDHYGYTF.

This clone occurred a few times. CDR3 protein: CASSPRVEQGPVNTEAFF. The CDR3 DNA is TGTGCCAGCAGCCCCAGAGTAGAACAGGGTCCGGTGAACACTGAAGCTTTCTTT. This rearrangement joins TRBV21-1 to TRBJ1-1; TRBD1, the table's D call, was not compared with the DNA. TRBV21-1 is a documented pseudogene. The CDR3 is made up of 18 amino acids.

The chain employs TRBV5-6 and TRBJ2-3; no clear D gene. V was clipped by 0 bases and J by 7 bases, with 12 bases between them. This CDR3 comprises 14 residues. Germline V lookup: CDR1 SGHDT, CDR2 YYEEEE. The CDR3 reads CASSLGSGVNTQYF. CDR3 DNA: TGTGCCAGCAGCTTGGGATCCGGAGTGAATACGCAGTATTTT.

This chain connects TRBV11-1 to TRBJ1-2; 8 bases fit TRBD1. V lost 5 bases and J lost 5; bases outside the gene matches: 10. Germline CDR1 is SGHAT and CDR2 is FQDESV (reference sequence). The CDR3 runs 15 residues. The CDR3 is CASSLNQGAGYGYTF. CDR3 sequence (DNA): TGTGCCAGCAGCCTGAATCAGGGGGCAGGGTATGGCTACACCTTC. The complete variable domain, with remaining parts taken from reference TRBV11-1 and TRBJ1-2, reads EAEVAQSPRYKITEKSQAVAFWCDPISGHATLYWYRQILGQGPELLVQFQDESVVDDSQLPKDRFSAERLKGVDSTLKIQPAELGDSAMYLCASSLNQGAGYGYTFGSGTRLTVV.

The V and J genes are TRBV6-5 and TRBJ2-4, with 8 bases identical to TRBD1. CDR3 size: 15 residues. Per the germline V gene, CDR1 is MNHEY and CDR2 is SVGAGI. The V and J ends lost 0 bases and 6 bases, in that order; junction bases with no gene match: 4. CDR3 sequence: CASSYSTGQGNIQYF. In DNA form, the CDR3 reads TGTGCCAGCAGTTACTCTACCGGACAGGGAAACATTCAGTACTTC.

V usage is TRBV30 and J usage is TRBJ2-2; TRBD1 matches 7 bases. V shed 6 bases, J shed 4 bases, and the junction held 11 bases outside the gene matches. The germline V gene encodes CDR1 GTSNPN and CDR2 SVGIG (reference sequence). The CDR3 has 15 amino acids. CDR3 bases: TGTGCCTGCTACAGGGGCCATATTATCACCGGGGAGCTGTTTTTT. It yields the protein CACYRGHIITGELFF.